The rows below give T cell receptor beta chains drawn from one sample of a study of T cell repertoires in cytomegalovirus infection. TCRdb re-called the reads with MiXCR, one entry per CDR3 protein. The sample lists about 360,000 distinct CDR3 sequences, 15% to 20% seen once, with around 10% in the top ten. Material: PBMCs. Receptors originate from a human donor in good health (CMV status not recorded). Some clones in this sample may be carry-over from other donors' samples. CDR3s leave out the opening cysteine and the closing phenylalanine or tryptophan. Part of the rows lack a size; the others show once, few, many or a class for expanded clones.

v_call clone_size cdr3_aa
TRBV12-3/TRBV12-4 NA ASSITRTPNYGYT
TRBV28 few ASSPGLAGPNTGELF
TRBV12-3/TRBV12-4 few ASRTPYPTDTQY
TRBV27 few ASSYDRAATEAF
TRBV7-6 NA ASSPWDRGDEKLF
TRBV12-3/TRBV12-4 NA ASSRPGGSSYNSPLH
TRBV7-2 NA ASSFATGGETQY
TRBV20-1 NA SGLGAGVQETQY
TRBV12-3/TRBV12-4 few ASSPQSGANVLT
TRBV7-2 many ASSRSGQRNQPQH
TRBV20-1 NA SARRWGGAYNEQF
TRBV4-3 many ASSQAGGQPQH
TRBV12-5 NA ASGLEGGQPQH
TRBV20-1 NA SASSTSGGIDTQY
TRBV7-6 NA ASSTTTSVAYNEQF
TRBV5-3 NA ASSLDNLDEQY
TRBV7-9 NA ASSLPPDTEAF
TRBV7-2 many ASSQELRQPQH
TRBV2 NA ASRFELDNEQF
TRBV7-2 many ASSPGLNTDTQY
TRBV6-4 NA ASSDSYGPWAQY
TRBV20-1 NA SVGDRGEAQH
TRBV3-1 NA ASMRTTPYEQY
TRBV20-1 few SARGVRDKNTGELF
TRBV7-9 NA ASSRQLAGTYEQY
TRBV7-2 few ASSPTRGETEAF
TRBV7-9 NA ASDRANTGELF
TRBV6-1 many ASRWTGSPDTQY
TRBV20-1 NA SAETPSTDTQY
TRBV7-6 NA ASSLAYRDSNNEQF
TRBV2 NA ASSDSDPVNQPQH
TRBV12-3/TRBV12-4 many ASSLGPGRHHQPQH
TRBV25-1 NA ASSELHGLPSYGYT
TRBV7-2 many ASSLFTQPQH
TRBV27 few ASSFIGYLPKAF
TRBV12-5 many ASGTYSGTGRYYGYT
TRBV2 few ASSISWGYTEAF
TRBV27 few ASSLLKSGYGQY
TRBV7-2 many ASSSPLTGENSYNSPLH
TRBV19 NA ASSIRVIADTQY
TRBV6-2/TRBV6-3 many ASRDRRTGPSTDTQY
TRBV29-1 many SVGADTQY
TRBV28 NA AIRGSNQPQH
TRBV4-3 NA ASSPQPGARYEQY
TRBV19 few ASSIGTGRIMNTEAF
TRBV5-5 few ASSLTGLPSQPQH
TRBV7-2 many ASSPSGGETQY
TRBV19 NA ASSIGLNNEQF
TRBV19 NA ATTGLAGAYNEQF
TRBV4-2 many ASSQGYTSSPLH
TRBV6-5 few ASSRDPHYEQY
TRBV12-3/TRBV12-4 NA ASSSRGSPLH
TRBV6-1 many ASSESDRGT
TRBV27 NA ASSFLPGQGDLYGYT
TRBV6-2/TRBV6-3 NA ASSSTGLAKNEQF
TRBV2 few ASSRGQWEKLF
TRBV7-2 few ASSSSGGPETQY
TRBV7-2 many ASSFIGGGRDTQY
TRBV2 NA ASSPPGVGTEAF
TRBV20-1 few SARVTDPHYEQY